The rows below give T cell receptor beta chains drawn from one sample of a study of blood T cells in healthy people across ages. TCRdb reprocessed the 5' RACE reads with MiXCR, giving one entry per CDR3 protein. The repertoire holds about 830,000 distinct CDR3 sequences, 55% to 70% seen once, with 22% in the top ten. The sequencing sample was made of blood. The receptor source for this set is a man in his thirties or forties in good health. Each CDR3 is given without its conserved first and last residue. Expanded clones get a size class; other rows say once, few or many, or leave the size out.

size	V	J	CDR3
few	TRBV29-1	TRBJ2-3	SSREVVPDTQY
few	TRBV4-3	TRBJ2-1	ASSAGLDLF
.	TRBV12-3/TRBV12-4	TRBJ2-1	ASMGRTYNEQF
.	TRBV30	TRBJ1-5	AWSMEINQPQH
.	TRBV2	TRBJ2-3	ASRTEYTQY
.	TRBV7-9	TRBJ2-1	ASSFPRLLRGSNEQF
.	TRBV27	TRBJ2-1	ASTLAQTRYNEQF
.	TRBV4-3	TRBJ2-5	ASSRESGREQY
.	TRBV20-1	TRBJ2-3	SARVRDGGVTDTQY
few	TRBV6-2/TRBV6-3	TRBJ2-1	AGRGSGSSYEQF
.	TRBV7-8	.	ASSPPPRSSYNEQY
.	TRBV7-2	TRBJ1-1	AGSYRGLGSYTEAF
.	TRBV27	TRBJ2-3	ASSWAVADTQY
.	TRBV12-3/TRBV12-4	TRBJ2-7	ASSLDGGFFGNRAYEQY
.	TRBV11-2	TRBJ1-1	ASSLFAGKEAF
few	TRBV10-3	TRBJ1-2	AISEYQTGNYGYT
few	TRBV29-1	TRBJ1-2	SATEGANYGYT
.	TRBV3-1	TRBJ2-1	ASSPRGGRERSEQF
.	TRBV7-2	TRBJ2-3	ASSSGLDVDTQY
.	TRBV19	TRBJ2-1	ASSPTFSSYNEQF
.	TRBV20-1	TRBJ2-5	SAPPGLAEETQY
.	TRBV20-1	.	SARKDRGEEQY
.	TRBV19	TRBJ1-5	ASSPTMQPQH
.	TRBV18	TRBJ2-5	ASSPGQGFQTQY
.	TRBV3-1	TRBJ2-3	ASSQDMADTQY
once	TRBV7-2	TRBJ2-1	ASSRGLVEYEQF
once	TRBV15	TRBJ2-6	ATSRRTGSGANVLT
.	TRBV29-1	.	SAGTDCEQY
.	TRBV7-3	TRBJ2-3	ASSLQGTKSTDTQY
.	TRBV29-1	TRBJ2-3	SVEKNTGATDTQY
.	TRBV7-8	TRBJ1-2	ASSSGVEGYT
.	TRBV20-1	TRBJ1-1	SATGTVLNTEAF
.	TRBV7-9	TRBJ1-2	ASSPDSCGYT
many	TRBV7-2	TRBJ2-5	ASSLGLGETQY
few	TRBV7-8	TRBJ2-3	ASSLVLRSTQY